The clone carrying this T cell receptor (beta chain) has a count of ten or more. Its antigen remains unknown. Trimming took off 5 bases at V and 10 bases at J, with 15 bases between the two ends. The CDR3 covers 12 residues. Germline V gene sequence: CDR1 DFQATT, CDR2 SNEGSKA (reference sequence). These data come from a study of T cells in Graves' hyperthyroidism and ophthalmopathy. Study at large: Peripheral blood collection took place at initial diagnosis, before any treatment.

TCR beta CDR3 sequences were amplified from RNA transcripts. In the first-round RT-PCR of the TCR CDR3, the HTBI primer set was used. MiXCR was run by TCRdb on the multiplex PCR reads, yielding one entry per CDR3 protein. The sample lists a few hundred thousand distinct CDR3 sequences; 13% to 15% were seen once. Study observations and caveats: The model identified upcoming ophthalmopathy a median roughly 6 months ahead of onset.

The chain couples TRBV20-1 to TRBJ2-1; D ambiguous. Sequences were obtained from blood. The clonotype was recovered from a woman in her fifties or sixties with Graves' hyperthyroidism that later progressed to Graves' ophthalmopathy. The CDR3 nucleotides are TGCAGTGCTCCTAAGTTGTCTTTGGAGCAGTTCTTC. Encoded protein: CSAPKLSLEQFF.